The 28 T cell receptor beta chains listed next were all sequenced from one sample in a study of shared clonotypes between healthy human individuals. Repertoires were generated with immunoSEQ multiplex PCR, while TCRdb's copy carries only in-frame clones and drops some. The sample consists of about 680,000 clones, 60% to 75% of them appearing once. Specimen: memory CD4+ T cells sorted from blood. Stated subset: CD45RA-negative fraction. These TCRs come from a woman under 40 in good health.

DNA for the CDR3: TGTGCCAGCAGTTTGTCGCTAGCGGTCGACATCTACGAGCAGTACTTC. Translating it yields CASSLSLAVDIYEQYF. The chain carries TRBV27 and TRBJ2-7; 7 positions match TRBD2. The junction had 11 bases not matched to a gene; V was cut back by 3 bases and J by 3 bases. CDR3 length: 16 residues. Germline lookup yields CDR1 MNHEY and CDR2 SMNVEV (reference sequence).

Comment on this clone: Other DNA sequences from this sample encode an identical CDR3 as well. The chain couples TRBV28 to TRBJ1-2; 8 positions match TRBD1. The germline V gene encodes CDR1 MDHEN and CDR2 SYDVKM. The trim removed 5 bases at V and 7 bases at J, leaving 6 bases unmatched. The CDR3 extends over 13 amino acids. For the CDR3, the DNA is TGTGCCAGCAGTCCCGGACAGGGAGGTGGCTACACCTTC. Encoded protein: CASSPGQGGGYTF.

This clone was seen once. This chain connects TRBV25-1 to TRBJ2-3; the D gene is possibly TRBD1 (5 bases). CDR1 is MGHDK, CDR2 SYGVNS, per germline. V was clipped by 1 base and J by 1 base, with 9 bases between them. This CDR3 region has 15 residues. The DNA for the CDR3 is TGTGCCAGCAGTGAATGGGGCAGACGCACAGATACGCAGTATTTT. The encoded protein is CASSEWGRRTDTQYF.

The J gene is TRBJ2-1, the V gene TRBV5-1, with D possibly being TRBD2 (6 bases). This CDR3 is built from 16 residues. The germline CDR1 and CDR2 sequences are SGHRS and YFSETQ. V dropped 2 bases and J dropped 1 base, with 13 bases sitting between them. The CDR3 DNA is TGCGCCAGCAGCTTAGGAGGGGCTGTATCCTACAATGAGCAGTTCTTC. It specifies CASSLGGAVSYNEQFF.

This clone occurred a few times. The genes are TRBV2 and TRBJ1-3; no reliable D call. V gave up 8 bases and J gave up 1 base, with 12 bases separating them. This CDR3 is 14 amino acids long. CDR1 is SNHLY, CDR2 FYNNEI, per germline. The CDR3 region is CASQGMGSGNTIYF. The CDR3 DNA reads TGTGCCAGCCAAGGGATGGGGTCTGGAAACACCATATATTTT.

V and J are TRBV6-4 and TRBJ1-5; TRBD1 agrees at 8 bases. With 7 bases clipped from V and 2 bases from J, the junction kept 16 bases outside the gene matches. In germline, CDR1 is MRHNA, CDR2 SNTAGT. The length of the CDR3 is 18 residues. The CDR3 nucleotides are TGTGCCAGCAACCAAATTAAGGACAGGGTAGGAGGCAATCAGCCCCAGCATTTT. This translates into CASNQIKDRVGGNQPQHF.

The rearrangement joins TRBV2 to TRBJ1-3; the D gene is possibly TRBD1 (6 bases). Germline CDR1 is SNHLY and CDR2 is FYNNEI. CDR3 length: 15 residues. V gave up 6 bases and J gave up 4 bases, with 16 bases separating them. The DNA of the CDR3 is TGTGCCAGCAGCCAGGGCCGGGGGCTCGGAAACACCATATATTTT. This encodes CASSQGRGLGNTIYF.

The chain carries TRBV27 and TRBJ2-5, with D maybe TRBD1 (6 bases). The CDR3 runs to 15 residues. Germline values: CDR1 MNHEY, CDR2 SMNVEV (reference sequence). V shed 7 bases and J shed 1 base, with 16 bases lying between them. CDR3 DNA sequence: TGTGCCAGCACCCTGACTGACAGGCCCCAAGAGACCCAGTACTTC. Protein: CASTLTDRPQETQYF.

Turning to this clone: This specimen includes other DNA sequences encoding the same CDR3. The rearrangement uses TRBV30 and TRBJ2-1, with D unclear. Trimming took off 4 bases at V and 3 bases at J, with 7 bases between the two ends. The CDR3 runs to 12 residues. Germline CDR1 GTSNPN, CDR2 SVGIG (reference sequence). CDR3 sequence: CAWTSGYNEQFF. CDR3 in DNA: TGTGCCTGGACCTCTGGCTACAATGAGCAGTTCTTC.

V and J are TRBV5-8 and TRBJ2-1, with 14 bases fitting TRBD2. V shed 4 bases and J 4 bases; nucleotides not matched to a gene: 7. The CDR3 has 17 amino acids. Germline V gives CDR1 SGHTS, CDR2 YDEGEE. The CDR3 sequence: CASSPGLAGVAYNEQFF. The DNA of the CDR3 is TGTGCCAGCAGCCCGGGACTAGCGGGAGTCGCGTACAATGAGCAGTTCTTC.

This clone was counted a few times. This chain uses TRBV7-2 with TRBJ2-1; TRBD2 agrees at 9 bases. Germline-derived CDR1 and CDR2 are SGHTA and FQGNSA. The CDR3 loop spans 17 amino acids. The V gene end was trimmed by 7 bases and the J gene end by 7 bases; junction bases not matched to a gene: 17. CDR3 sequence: CASNHFLGLAPRNEQFF. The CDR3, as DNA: TGTGCCAGCAACCATTTCCTGGGACTAGCCCCTCGGAATGAGCAGTTCTTC.

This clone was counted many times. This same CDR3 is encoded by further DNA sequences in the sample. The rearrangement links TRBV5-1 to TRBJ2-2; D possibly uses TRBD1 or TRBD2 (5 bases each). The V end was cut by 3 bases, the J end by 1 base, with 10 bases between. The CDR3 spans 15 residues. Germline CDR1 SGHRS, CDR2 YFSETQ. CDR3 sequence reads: CASSSGTENTGELFF. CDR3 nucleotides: TGCGCCAGCAGCTCCGGGACCGAGAACACCGGGGAGCTGTTTTTT.

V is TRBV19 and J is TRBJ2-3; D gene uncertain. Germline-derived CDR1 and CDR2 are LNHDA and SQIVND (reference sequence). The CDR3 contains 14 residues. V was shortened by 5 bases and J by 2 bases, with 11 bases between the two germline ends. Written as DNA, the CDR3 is TGTGCCAGTAGTCCAAACTACAACACAGATACGCAGTATTTT. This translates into CASSPNYNTDTQYF.

The CDR3 reads CASSLVGGYGYEQYF. For the CDR3, the DNA is TGTGCCAGCAGCTTAGTGGGTGGCTACGGATACGAGCAGTACTTC. V gene TRBV7-2 combines with J gene TRBJ2-7; D is ambiguous. V lost 1 base and J lost 4, with 14 bases in between. From germline, CDR1 is SGHTA and CDR2 FQGNSA. The CDR3 runs to 15 residues.

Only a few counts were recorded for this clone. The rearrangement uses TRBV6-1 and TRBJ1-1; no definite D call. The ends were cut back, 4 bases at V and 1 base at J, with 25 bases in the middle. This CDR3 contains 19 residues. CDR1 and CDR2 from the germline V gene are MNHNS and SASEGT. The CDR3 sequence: CASSAHPLSADWANTEAFF. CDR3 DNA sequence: TGTGCCAGCAGTGCGCATCCCCTTTCCGCGGACTGGGCGAACACTGAAGCTTTCTTT.

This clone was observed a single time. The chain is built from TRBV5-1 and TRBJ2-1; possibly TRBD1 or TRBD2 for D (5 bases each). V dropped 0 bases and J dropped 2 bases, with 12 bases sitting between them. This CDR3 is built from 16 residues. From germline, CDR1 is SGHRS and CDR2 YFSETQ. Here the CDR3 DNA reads TGCGCCAGCAGCTTGGATTCCGGGACCACCTACAATGAGCAGTTCTTC. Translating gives CASSLDSGTTYNEQFF.

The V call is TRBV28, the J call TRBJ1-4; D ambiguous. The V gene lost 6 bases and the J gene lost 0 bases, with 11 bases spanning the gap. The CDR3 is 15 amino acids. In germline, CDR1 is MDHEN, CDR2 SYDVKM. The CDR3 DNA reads TGTGCCAGCAGCCGGACTCCTACAACTAATGAAAAACTGTTTTTT. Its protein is CASSRTPTTNEKLFF.

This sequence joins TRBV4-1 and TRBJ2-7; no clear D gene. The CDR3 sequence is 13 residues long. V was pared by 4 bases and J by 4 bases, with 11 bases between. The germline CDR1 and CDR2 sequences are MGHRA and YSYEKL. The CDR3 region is CASSPQSGYEQYF. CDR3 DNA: TGCGCCAGCAGCCCACAATCAGGATACGAGCAGTACTTC.

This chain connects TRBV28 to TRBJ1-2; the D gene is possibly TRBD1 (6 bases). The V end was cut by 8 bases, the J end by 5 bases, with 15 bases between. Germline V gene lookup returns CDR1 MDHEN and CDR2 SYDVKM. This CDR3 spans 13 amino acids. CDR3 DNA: TGTGCCAGCGGGTCCGGACAGAGATATGGCTACACCTTC. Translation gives CASGSGQRYGYTF.

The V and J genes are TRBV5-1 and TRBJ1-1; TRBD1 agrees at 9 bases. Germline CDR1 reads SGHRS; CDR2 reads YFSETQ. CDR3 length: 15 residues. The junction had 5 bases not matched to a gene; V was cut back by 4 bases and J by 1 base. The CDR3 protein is CASSLKDRGNTEAFF. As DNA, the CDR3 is TGCGCCAGCAGCCTCAAGGACAGGGGGAACACTGAAGCTTTCTTT. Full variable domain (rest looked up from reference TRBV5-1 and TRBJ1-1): KAGVTQTPRYLIKTRGQQVTLSCSPISGHRSVSWYQQTPGQGLQFLFEYFSETQRNKGNFPGRFSGRQFSNSRSEMNVSTLELGDSALYLCASSLKDRGNTEAFFGQGTRLTVV.

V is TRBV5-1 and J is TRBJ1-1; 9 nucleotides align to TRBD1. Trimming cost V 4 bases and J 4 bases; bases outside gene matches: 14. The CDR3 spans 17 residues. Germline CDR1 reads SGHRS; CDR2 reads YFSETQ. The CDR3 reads CASSVRTGALSVTEAFF. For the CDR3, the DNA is TGCGCCAGCAGCGTGAGGACAGGGGCCCTATCGGTCACTGAAGCTTTCTTT.

CDR3 DNA: TGTGCCAGCAGTGCGATACAGGGGGCCCTCTCTGGGGCCAACGTCCTGACTTTC. Translating gives CASSAIQGALSGANVLTF. V is TRBV6-1 and J is TRBJ2-6; 9 bases are a match to TRBD1. The CDR3 has 18 residues. CDR1 is MNHNS and CDR2 is SASEGT in the germline V gene. J gave up 0 bases and V 4 bases, and 7 bases lay outside the gene matches.

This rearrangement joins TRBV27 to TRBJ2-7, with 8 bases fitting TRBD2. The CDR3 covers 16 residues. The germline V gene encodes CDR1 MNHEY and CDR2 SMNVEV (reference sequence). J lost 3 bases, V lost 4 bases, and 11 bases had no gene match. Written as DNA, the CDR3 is TGTGCCAGCAGTTCCGGGGGGGTAGCGGGCGTCTACGAGCAGTACTTC. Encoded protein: CASSSGGVAGVYEQYF.

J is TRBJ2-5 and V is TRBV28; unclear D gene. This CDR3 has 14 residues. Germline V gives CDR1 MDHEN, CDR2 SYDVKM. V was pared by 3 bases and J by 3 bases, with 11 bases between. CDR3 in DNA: TGTGCCAGCAGTTTCACCAGGTTCGAAGAGACCCAGTACTTC. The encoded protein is CASSFTRFEETQYF. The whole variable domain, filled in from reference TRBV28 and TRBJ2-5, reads DVKVTQSSRYLVKRTGEKVFLECVQDMDHENMFWYRQDPGLGLRLIYFSYDVKMKEKGDIPEGYSVSREKKERFSLILESASTNQTSMYLCASSFTRFEETQYFGPGTRLLVL.

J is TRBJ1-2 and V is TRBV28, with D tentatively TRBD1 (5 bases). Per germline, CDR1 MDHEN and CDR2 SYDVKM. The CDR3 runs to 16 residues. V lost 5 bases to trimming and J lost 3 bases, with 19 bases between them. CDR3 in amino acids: CASSPSVRDGYYGYTF. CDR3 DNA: TGTGCCAGCAGTCCCTCTGTCCGGGACGGATACTATGGCTACACCTTC.

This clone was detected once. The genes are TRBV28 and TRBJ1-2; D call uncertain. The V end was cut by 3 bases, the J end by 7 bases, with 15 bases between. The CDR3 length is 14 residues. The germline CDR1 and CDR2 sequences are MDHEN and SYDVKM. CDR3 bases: TGTGCCAGCAGTTTCTCTCGGACGATAATTGGCTACACCTTC. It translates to CASSFSRTIIGYTF.

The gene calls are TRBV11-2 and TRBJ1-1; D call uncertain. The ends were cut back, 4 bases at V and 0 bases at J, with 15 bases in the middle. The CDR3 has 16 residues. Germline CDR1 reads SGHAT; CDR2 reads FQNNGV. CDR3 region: CASSSRAAGLNTEAFF. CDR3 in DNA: TGTGCCAGCAGCTCAAGAGCGGCTGGTTTGAACACTGAAGCTTTCTTT.

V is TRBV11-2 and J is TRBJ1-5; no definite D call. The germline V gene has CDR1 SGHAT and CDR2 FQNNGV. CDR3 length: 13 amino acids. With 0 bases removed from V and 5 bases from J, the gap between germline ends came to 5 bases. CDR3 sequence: CASSLDLDQPQHF. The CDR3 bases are TGTGCCAGCAGCTTAGATCTTGATCAGCCCCAGCATTTT.